These 32 T cell receptor beta chains were sequenced from one sample in a study. TCRdb re-called the 5' RACE reads through MiXCR, storing one row per CDR3 protein. The data show more than 40,000 distinct CDR3 sequences, about 29% seen once. Specimen: memory CD4+ T cells sorted from a lymph node. Subset denoted: memory CD4+ T cells, CD4+CD45RO+CD25-. The receptors come from a female donor with breast cancer.

The chain is built from TRBV9 and TRBJ2-7, with D possibly being TRBD1 or TRBD2 (5 bases each). CDR3 length equals 16 residues. Trimming cost V 2 bases and J 0 bases, with 15 bases left between them. Looked up from germline, CDR1 is SGDLS and CDR2 is YYNGEE. The CDR3 protein is CASSVSGDPSSYEQYF. The CDR3 region has the DNA TGTGCCAGCAGCGTCTCCGGGGACCCGAGCTCCTACGAGCAGTACTTC.

This clonotype has a handful of counts. The chain recombines TRBV28 with TRBJ2-2, with D perhaps assigned TRBD1 or TRBD2 (6 bases each). CDR1 and CDR2 (germline): MDHEN, SYDVKM. Trimming removed 2 bases at V and 5 bases at J, with 12 bases between. This CDR3 is 15 amino acids long. CDR3 loop: CASSLGGRETGELFF. As DNA, the CDR3 is TGTGCCAGCAGTTTAGGGGGGCGCGAGACCGGGGAGCTGTTTTTT.

V gene TRBV4-1 combines with J gene TRBJ2-3; the match to TRBD2 covers 9 bases. Germline trimming cut 0 bases from V and 14 bases from J; bases unmatched to any gene: 6. This CDR3 region has 13 residues. Germline values: CDR1 MGHRA, CDR2 YSYEKL. CDR3 nucleotides: TGCGCCAGCAGCCAAGATGTAGCGGGAGCTCGGTATTTT. Its protein is CASSQDVAGARYF.

This sequence joins TRBV9 and TRBJ2-3; 7 bases match TRBD2. V dropped 1 base and J dropped 0; count of bases not matched to a gene: 8. The CDR3 runs to 17 residues. Per germline, CDR1 SGDLS and CDR2 YYNGEE. In DNA, the CDR3 is TGTGCCAGCAGCGTACCCTCAGGCGGGGGAAGCACAGATACGCAGTATTTT. It is translated as CASSVPSGGGSTDTQYF.

This clonotype was detected only a few times. The rearrangement joins TRBV6-2 or TRBV6-3 to TRBJ1-5, with a tentative D call TRBD1 (6 bases). Germline V gene sequence: CDR1 MNHEY, CDR2 SVGEGT. Trimming took off 6 bases at V and 2 bases at J, with 17 bases between the two ends. CDR3 size: 16 residues. CDR3 sequence reads: CASSHDAAGGNQPQHF. CDR3 bases: TGTGCCAGCAGCCACGACGCGGCAGGGGGCAATCAGCCCCAGCATTTT.

This clonotype was picked up one time. A much larger clone differs by one base, so this may be a read error. V and J are TRBV6-1 and TRBJ1-5, with 7 bases lining up with TRBD1. Germline trimming cut 1 base from V and 6 bases from J; bases unmatched to any gene: 6. The CDR3 sequence is 15 residues long. The germline V gene encodes CDR1 MNHNS and CDR2 SASEGT. This CDR3 is CASSEGGQRCQPQHF. The CDR3 coding sequence is TGTGCCAGCAGTGAAGGGGGACAGCGTTGTCAGCCCCAGCATTTT.

The V and J genes are TRBV9 and TRBJ1-2; D perhaps matches TRBD1 (6 bases). Germline CDR1 reads SGDLS; CDR2 reads YYNGEE. V lost 1 base, J lost 10 bases, and 23 bases lay in between. The CDR3 runs 16 residues. DNA for the CDR3: TGTGCCAGCAGCGTACTCCAGGGACAAGGCTTATGGGCCTACACCTTC. It specifies CASSVLQGQGLWAYTF. Based on the CDR3 plus reference TRBV9 and TRBJ1-2, the full variable domain is DSGVTQTPKHLITATGQRVTLRCSPRSGDLSVYWYQQSLDQGLQFLIQYYNGEERAKGNILERFSAQQFPDLHSELNLSSLELGDSALYFCASSVLQGQGLWAYTFGSGTRLTVV.

The gene calls are TRBV20-1 and TRBJ1-1; D perhaps matches TRBD1 (5 bases). V was trimmed by 3 bases and J by 1 base, leaving 12 bases between them. Germline lookup yields CDR1 DFQATT and CDR2 SNEGSKA (reference sequence). The CDR3 has 14 amino acids. This chain's CDR3 is CSASSQAPNTEAFF. The CDR3 bases are TGCAGTGCTAGTTCACAGGCCCCGAACACTGAAGCTTTCTTT.

J is TRBJ2-5 and V is TRBV4-1, with 15 bases aligning to TRBD2. The length of the CDR3 is 16 residues. Germline V lookup: CDR1 MGHRA, CDR2 YSYEKL. Trimming cost V 2 bases and J 5 bases; bases outside gene matches: 3. The chain's CDR3 is CASSQLGLAGGETQYF. The CDR3 DNA reads as TGCGCCAGCAGCCAACTGGGACTAGCGGGAGGCGAGACCCAGTACTTC.

The chain couples TRBV6-2 or TRBV6-3 to TRBJ1-1; D remains unclear. The CDR3 has 13 amino acids. Germline loops: CDR1 MNHEY, CDR2 SVGEGT. With 2 bases removed from V and 8 bases from J, the gap between germline ends came to 12 bases. This CDR3 reads CASSYPSPREAFF. In DNA form, the CDR3 reads TGTGCCAGCAGTTACCCGTCCCCTCGGGAAGCTTTCTTT.

The chain has TRBV27 and TRBJ2-7; D call uncertain. The CDR3 is 14 amino acids. From germline, CDR1 is MNHEY and CDR2 SMNVEV (reference sequence). The V end lost 4 bases, the J end lost 3 bases, and 13 bases lay between the germline ends. CDR3 amino acids: CASSSWSVNYEQYF. The CDR3 bases are TGTGCCAGCAGTTCATGGTCAGTGAACTACGAGCAGTACTTC.

Of note for this clonotype: At one of its ends the junction is not consistent with the germline gene, which may arise from a read error. The V call is TRBV20-1, the J call TRBJ1-2; perhaps TRBD1 as D (5 bases). Germline loops: CDR1 DFQATT, CDR2 SNEGSKA (reference sequence). The CDR3 is 14 residues long. CDR3 sequence (DNA): TGCGGTGCTAGTAACAGGCCAAGCACATATGGCTACACCTTC. Translated, it gives CGASNRPSTYGYTF.

This clonotype appeared many times. The chain employs TRBV5-1 and TRBJ1-1; 7 bases match TRBD1. The V and J ends lost 4 bases and 5 bases, in that order; junction bases with no gene match: 23. The germline gives CDR1 SGHRS, CDR2 YFSETQ. The CDR3 is 19 residues long. CDR3 in amino acids: CASSAPPMTGTGRSTEAFF. The CDR3 DNA is TGCGCCAGCAGCGCTCCTCCGATGACAGGGACCGGCCGGAGTACTGAAGCTTTCTTT.

Of note for this clonotype: The junction shows a germline mismatch at one end, possibly a read error. The chain recombines TRBV20-1 with TRBJ1-1, with TRBD1 matching over 7 bases. The CDR3 is 11 amino acids. Germline V gene data show CDR1 as DFQATT and CDR2 as SNEGSKA (reference sequence). This CDR3 reads CGGQTNTEAFF. CDR3 in DNA: TGTGGGGGACAGACGAACACTGAAGCTTTCTTT.

This rearrangement joins TRBV10-3 to TRBJ2-1; 12 bases align to TRBD1. The ends lost 6 bases at V and 9 bases at J; junction bases unmatched: 6. The CDR3 has 14 residues. Germline V gene data show CDR1 as ENHRY and CDR2 as SYGVKD. For the CDR3, the DNA is TGTGCCATCAGCCCGGGACAGGGGGCGCGTGAGCAGTTCTTC. Its protein product is CAISPGQGAREQFF.

This clonotype was detected ten times or more. The rearrangement joins TRBV4-2 to TRBJ1-5; 7 bases align to TRBD1. Per germline, CDR1 LGHNA and CDR2 YNFKEQ. The CDR3 has 15 amino acids. J lost 5 bases, V lost 0 bases, and 4 bases had no gene match. The CDR3, as DNA: TGTGCCAGCAGCCAAGAACAGGGGATCCATCAGCCCCAGCATTTT. Protein product: CASSQEQGIHQPQHF.

The chain recombines TRBV9 with TRBJ2-2, with 7 nucleotides matching TRBD1. Trimming removed 0 bases from V and 6 bases from J; junction bases left unmatched: 2. This CDR3 comprises 14 residues. Germline CDR1 reads SGDLS; CDR2 reads YYNGEE. CDR3 in DNA: TGTGCCAGCAGCGTAGACAGGGGAGCCGGGGAGCTGTTTTTT. It specifies CASSVDRGAGELFF.

The chain combines TRBV4-2 with TRBJ1-2, with 9 nucleotides matching TRBD1. This CDR3 has 15 residues. V trimming: 4 bases; J trimming: 6 bases; junction bases outside the gene matches: 9. Germline V CDR1 and CDR2: LGHNA, YNFKEQ. CDR3 protein: CASSRDTQGADGYTF. Here the CDR3 DNA reads TGTGCCAGCAGCCGCGACACACAGGGGGCGGATGGCTACACCTTC.

In this sample, this clonotype turned up many times. The rearrangement uses TRBV10-3 and TRBJ1-4; D is ambiguous. Germline CDR1 reads ENHRY; CDR2 reads SYGVKD. The V gene lost 11 bases and the J gene lost 2 bases, with 15 bases spanning the gap. There are 14 residues in the CDR3. The CDR3 DNA is TGTGCCTCTGGGGTGGGGTCTACTAATGAAAAACTGTTTTTT. Amino acid sequence: CASGVGSTNEKLFF.

Here the CDR3 DNA reads TGTGCCAGCAGCTTACGAAGTAGCGGGGGGACTAGCACAGATACGCAGTATTTT. Its translation is CASSLRSSGGTSTDTQYF. This sequence joins TRBV7-3 and TRBJ2-3, with TRBD2 identical over 10 bases. The CDR3 loop spans 18 amino acids. Germline values: CDR1 SGHTA, CDR2 FQGTGA. The junction had 8 bases not matched to a gene; V was cut back by 2 bases and J by 0 bases.

This chain connects TRBV3-1 to TRBJ2-1; perhaps TRBD2 as D (6 bases). The germline V gene encodes CDR1 LGHDT and CDR2 YNNKEL (reference sequence). This CDR3 spans 13 amino acids. Trimming took 1 base from V and 10 from J, leaving 11 bases between them. Here the CDR3 DNA reads TGTGCCAGCAGCCAAGGCGGGGACGACGAGCAGTTCTTC. It encodes CASSQGGDDEQFF.

V is TRBV5-1 and J is TRBJ2-5, with D possibly TRBD2 on 6 matching bases. Trimming took 7 bases from V and 4 from J, leaving 14 bases between them. Germline values: CDR1 SGHRS, CDR2 YFSETQ. CDR3 length: 13 amino acids. CDR3 sequence reads: CASRTGARETQYF. DNA of the CDR3: TGCGCCAGCCGGACGGGAGCCCGAGAGACCCAGTACTTC.

As for this clonotype: One end of the junction varies from germline; a read error may be responsible. CDR3 sequence: CASSLGQGGNERYF. The CDR3 DNA follows: TGCGCCAGCAGCTTAGGACAGGGGGGCAACGAGCGGTACTTC. The chain carries TRBV5-1 and TRBJ2-7; 10 nucleotides align to TRBD1. The CDR3 loop spans 14 amino acids. Germline V lookup: CDR1 SGHRS, CDR2 YFSETQ.

This clonotype was picked up a small number of times. The rearrangement links TRBV7-9 to TRBJ2-7; D perhaps matches TRBD2 (6 bases). The germline V gene has CDR1 SEHNR and CDR2 FQNEAQ (reference sequence). Trimming shortened V by 5 bases and J by 2 bases, and 13 bases separated the two germline ends. This CDR3 is 14 amino acids long. The DNA for the CDR3 is TGTGCCAGCAGCCCCGCCGGGACTCCCTACGAGCAGTACTTC. Its protein product is CASSPAGTPYEQYF.

The chain employs TRBV20-1 and TRBJ2-2, with 8 bases aligning to TRBD2. V trimming: 6 bases; J trimming: 0 bases; junction bases outside the gene matches: 12. The CDR3 is made up of 17 amino acids. Germline V gene sequence: CDR1 DFQATT, CDR2 SNEGSKA (reference sequence). CDR3 DNA sequence: TGCAGTGCCCAACGTAGTACTAGCGGTACGAACACCGGGGAGCTGTTTTTT. Residues: CSAQRSTSGTNTGELFF.

The V gene is TRBV27, the J gene TRBJ1-5; D unclear. CDR1 is MNHEY, CDR2 SMNVEV, per germline (reference sequence). CDR3 length: 16 amino acids. The V end was cut by 3 bases, the J end by 3 bases, with 15 bases between. For the CDR3, the DNA is TGTGCCAGCAGTTTCGTCAGCCCCGGCGCCAATCAGCCCCAGCATTTT. Protein product: CASSFVSPGANQPQHF.

The V gene is TRBV28, the J gene TRBJ1-1; no firm D call. With 2 bases removed from V and 1 base from J, the gap between germline ends came to 11 bases. Germline CDR1 reads MDHEN; CDR2 reads SYDVKM. The CDR3 sequence is 15 residues long. CDR3 in amino acids: CASSLSPDSNTEAFF. CDR3 coding DNA: TGTGCCAGCAGTTTAAGTCCAGACTCGAACACTGAAGCTTTCTTT. The variable domain in full, with the rest retrieved from reference TRBV28 and TRBJ1-1, is DVKVTQSSRYLVKRTGEKVFLECVQDMDHENMFWYRQDPGLGLRLIYFSYDVKMKEKGDIPEGYSVSREKKERFSLILESASTNQTSMYLCASSLSPDSNTEAFFGQGTRLTVV.

V usage is TRBV6-1 and J usage is TRBJ1-5, with D maybe TRBD1 (6 bases). The length of the CDR3 is 15 residues. Deletions cut 7 bases from V and 3 bases from J, with 16 bases between. Germline V lookup: CDR1 MNHNS, CDR2 SASEGT. The CDR3 sequence is CASKVSGGHNQPQHF. CDR3 nucleotide sequence: TGTGCCAGCAAGGTTAGTGGGGGCCACAATCAGCCCCAGCATTTT.

The rearrangement uses TRBV10-3 and TRBJ2-2; D unresolved. This CDR3 contains 15 residues. CDR1 ENHRY and CDR2 SYGVKD come from the germline V gene. The V end lost 5 bases, the J end lost 4 bases, and 14 bases lay between the germline ends. CDR3 bases: TGTGCCATCAGTCCGCGTGGTGTGCCCACCGGGGAGCTGTTTTTT. This codes for CAISPRGVPTGELFF.

This rearrangement joins TRBV30 to TRBJ2-1, with 15 positions matching TRBD2. V was pared by 3 bases and J by 5 bases, with 5 bases of the junction left unmatched. CDR3 length: 16 amino acids. Germline V gene sequence: CDR1 GTSNPN, CDR2 SVGIG (reference sequence). The CDR3 spells CAWRGTSGGYDNEQFF. Written as DNA, the CDR3 is TGTGCCTGGAGGGGGACTAGCGGGGGGTACGACAATGAGCAGTTCTTC.

The DNA for the CDR3 is TGTGCCAGCAGTTTATCTCCAGCGGGGGGGCACTTTGAGCAGTTCTTC. Protein: CASSLSPAGGHFEQFF. The V and J genes are TRBV27 and TRBJ2-1, with 10 bases that match TRBD2. The germline V gene has CDR1 MNHEY and CDR2 SMNVEV (reference sequence). V lost 0 bases to trimming and J lost 9 bases; unmatched junction nucleotides: 8. CDR3 length: 16 residues.

The rearrangement uses TRBV9 and TRBJ2-1, with 7 bases lining up with TRBD1. Per germline, CDR1 SGDLS and CDR2 YYNGEE. The CDR3 consists of 22 residues. V lost 5 bases, J lost 3 bases, and 29 bases stayed unmatched. The CDR3 coding sequence is TGTGCCAGCAGTACAAACCTCATCGACAGGGCCCTAGCTAGGCTTTACTACAATGAGCAGTTCTTC. It is translated as CASSTNLIDRALARLYYNEQFF.